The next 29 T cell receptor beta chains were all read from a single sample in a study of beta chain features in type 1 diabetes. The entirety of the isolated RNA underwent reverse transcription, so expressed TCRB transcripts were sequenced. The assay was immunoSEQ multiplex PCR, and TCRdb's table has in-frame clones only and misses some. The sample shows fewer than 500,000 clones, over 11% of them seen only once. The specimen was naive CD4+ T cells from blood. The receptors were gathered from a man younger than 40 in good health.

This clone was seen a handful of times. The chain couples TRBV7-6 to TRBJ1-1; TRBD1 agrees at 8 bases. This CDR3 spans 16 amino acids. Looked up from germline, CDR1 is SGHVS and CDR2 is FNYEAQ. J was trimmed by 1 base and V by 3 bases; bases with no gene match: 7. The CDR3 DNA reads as TGTGCCAGCAGCTTGGCGATACAGGGGGAGAACACTGAAGCTTTCTTT. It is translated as CASSLAIQGENTEAFF.

This CDR3 is CASSSPRGRETQYF. The DNA for the CDR3 is TGTGCCAGCAGTTCCCCTAGGGGCCGGGAGACCCAGTACTTC. This chain links TRBV6-6 with TRBJ2-5; weak D call: TRBD1 (5 bases). V shed 4 bases and J shed 5 bases, with 14 bases lying between them. Germline V gene sequence: CDR1 MNHNY, CDR2 SVGAGI (reference sequence). The CDR3 has 14 amino acids.

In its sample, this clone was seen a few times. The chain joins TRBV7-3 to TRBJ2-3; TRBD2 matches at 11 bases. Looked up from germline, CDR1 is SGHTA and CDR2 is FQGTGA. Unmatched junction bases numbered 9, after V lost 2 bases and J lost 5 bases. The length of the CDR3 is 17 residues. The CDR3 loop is CASSLSTSGSVRDTQYF. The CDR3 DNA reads TGTGCCAGCAGCTTATCAACTAGCGGGAGTGTAAGAGATACGCAGTATTTT.

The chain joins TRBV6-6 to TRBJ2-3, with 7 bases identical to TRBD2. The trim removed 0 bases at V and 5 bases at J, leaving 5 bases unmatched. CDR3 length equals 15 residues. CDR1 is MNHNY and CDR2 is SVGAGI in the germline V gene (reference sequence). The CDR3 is CASSYSGEGRDTQYF. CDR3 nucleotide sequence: TGTGCCAGCAGTTACTCGGGGGAGGGGAGAGATACGCAGTATTTT.

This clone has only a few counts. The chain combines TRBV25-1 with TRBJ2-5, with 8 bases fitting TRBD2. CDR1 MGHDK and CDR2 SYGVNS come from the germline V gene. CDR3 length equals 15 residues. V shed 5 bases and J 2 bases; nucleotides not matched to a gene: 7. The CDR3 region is CASSRLASNQETQYF. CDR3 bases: TGTGCCAGCAGTAGACTAGCGAGCAATCAAGAGACCCAGTACTTC.

The CDR3 region is CASWYGGTGLGKNIQYF. Written as DNA, the CDR3 is TGTGCCAGCTGGTATGGAGGGACGGGACTTGGTAAAAACATTCAGTACTTC. The genes are TRBV2 and TRBJ2-4; D may be TRBD2 (6 bases). Germline V gene sequence: CDR1 SNHLY, CDR2 FYNNEI. This CDR3 region has 17 residues. V was pared by 8 bases and J by 4 bases, with 24 bases between.

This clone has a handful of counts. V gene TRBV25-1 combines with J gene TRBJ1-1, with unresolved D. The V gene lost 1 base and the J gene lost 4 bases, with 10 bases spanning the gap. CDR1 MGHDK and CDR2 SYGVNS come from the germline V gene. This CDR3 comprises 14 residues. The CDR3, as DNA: TGTGCCAGCAGTGAATTAAAGGCGGGCACTGAAGCTTTCTTT. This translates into CASSELKAGTEAFF.

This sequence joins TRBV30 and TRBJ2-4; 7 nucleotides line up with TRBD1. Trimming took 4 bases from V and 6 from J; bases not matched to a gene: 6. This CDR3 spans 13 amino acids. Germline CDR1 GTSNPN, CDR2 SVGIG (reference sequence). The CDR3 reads CAWTMGQRNIQYF. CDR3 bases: TGTGCCTGGACCATGGGACAGAGAAACATTCAGTACTTC.

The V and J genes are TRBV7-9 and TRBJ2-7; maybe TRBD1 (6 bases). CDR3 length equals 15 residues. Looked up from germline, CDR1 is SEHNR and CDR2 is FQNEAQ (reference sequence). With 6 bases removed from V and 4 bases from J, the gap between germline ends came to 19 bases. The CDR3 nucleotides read TGTGCCAGCAGTGCCTTGCGGACAGTTAAATACGAGCAGTACGTC. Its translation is CASSALRTVKYEQYV.

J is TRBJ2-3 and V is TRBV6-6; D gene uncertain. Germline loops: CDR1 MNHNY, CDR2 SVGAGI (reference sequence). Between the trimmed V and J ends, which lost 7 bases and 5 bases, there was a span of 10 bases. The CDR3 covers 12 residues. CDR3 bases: TGTGCCAGCAATCCAGTGGAAGATACGCAGTATTTT. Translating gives CASNPVEDTQYF.

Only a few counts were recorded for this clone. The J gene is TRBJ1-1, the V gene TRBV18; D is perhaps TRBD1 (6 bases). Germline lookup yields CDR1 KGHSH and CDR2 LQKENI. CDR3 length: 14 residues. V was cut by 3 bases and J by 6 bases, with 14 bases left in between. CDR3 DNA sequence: TGTGCCAGCTCACCGGGGCCAGGGGCCTCTGAAGCTTTCTTT. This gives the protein CASSPGPGASEAFF. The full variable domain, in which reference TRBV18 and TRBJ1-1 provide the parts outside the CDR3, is NAGVMQNPRHLVRRRGQEARLRCSPMKGHSHVYWYRQLPEEGLKFMVYLQKENIIDESGMPKERFSAEFPKEGPSILRIQQVVRGDSAAYFCASSPGPGASEAFFGQGTRLTVV.

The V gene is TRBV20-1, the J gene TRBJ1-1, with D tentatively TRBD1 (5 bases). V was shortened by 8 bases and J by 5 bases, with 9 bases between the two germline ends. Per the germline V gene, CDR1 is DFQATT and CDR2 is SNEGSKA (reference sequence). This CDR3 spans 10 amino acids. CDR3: CSTRGTEAFF. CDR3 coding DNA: TGCAGTACGCGGGGGACTGAAGCTTTCTTT.

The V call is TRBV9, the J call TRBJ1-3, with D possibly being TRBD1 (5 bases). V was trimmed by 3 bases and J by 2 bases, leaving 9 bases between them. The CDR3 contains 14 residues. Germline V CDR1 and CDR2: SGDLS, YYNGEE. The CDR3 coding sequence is TGTGCCAGCAGCGCGGGGCTAACTGGAAACACCATATATTTT. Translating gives CASSAGLTGNTIYF.

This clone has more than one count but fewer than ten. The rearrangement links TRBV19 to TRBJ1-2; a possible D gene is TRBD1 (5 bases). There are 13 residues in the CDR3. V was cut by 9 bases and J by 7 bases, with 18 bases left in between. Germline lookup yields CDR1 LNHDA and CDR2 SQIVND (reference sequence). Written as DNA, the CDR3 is TGTGCCAGCACGGACACCGGGGGGTCTGGCTACACCTTC. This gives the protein CASTDTGGSGYTF.

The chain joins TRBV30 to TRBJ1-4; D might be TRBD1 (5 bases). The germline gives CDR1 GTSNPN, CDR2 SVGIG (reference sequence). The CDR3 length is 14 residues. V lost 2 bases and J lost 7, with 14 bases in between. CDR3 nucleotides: TGTGCCTGGAGTCAGGCCAGGGTGGGTGAAAAACTGTTTTTT. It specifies CAWSQARVGEKLFF.

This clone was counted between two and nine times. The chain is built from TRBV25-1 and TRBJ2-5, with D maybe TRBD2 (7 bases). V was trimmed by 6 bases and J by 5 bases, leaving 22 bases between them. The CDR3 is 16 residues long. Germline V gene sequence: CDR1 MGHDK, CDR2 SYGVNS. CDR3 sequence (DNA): TGTGCCAGCAGCCTCCTTGGGGGGGCCTGGGGGGAGACCCAGTACTTC. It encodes CASSLLGGAWGETQYF.

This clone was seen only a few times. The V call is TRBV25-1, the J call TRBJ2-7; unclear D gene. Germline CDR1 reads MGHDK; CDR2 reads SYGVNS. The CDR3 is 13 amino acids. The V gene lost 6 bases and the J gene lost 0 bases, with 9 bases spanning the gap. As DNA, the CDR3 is TGTGCCAGCAGAAAAGGGAACTCCTACGAGCAGTACTTC. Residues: CASRKGNSYEQYF.

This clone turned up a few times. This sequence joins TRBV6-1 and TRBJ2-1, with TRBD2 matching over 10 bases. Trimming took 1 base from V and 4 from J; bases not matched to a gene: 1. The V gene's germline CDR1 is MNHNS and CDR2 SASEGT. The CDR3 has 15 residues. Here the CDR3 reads CASSEVSGGYNEQFF. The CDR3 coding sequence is TGTGCCAGCAGTGAAGTTAGCGGGGGGTACAATGAGCAGTTCTTC.

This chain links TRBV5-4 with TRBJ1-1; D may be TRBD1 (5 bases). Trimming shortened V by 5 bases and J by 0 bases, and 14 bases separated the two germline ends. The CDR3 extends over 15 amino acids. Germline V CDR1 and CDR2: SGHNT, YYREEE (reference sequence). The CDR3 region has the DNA TGTGCCAGCAGGACAGACTGGGGAATGAACACTGAAGCTTTCTTT. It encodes CASRTDWGMNTEAFF.

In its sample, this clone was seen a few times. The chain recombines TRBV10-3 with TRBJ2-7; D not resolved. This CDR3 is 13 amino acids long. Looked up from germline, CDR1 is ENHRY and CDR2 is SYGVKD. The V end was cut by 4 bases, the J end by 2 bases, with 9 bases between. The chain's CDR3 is CAISVDPTYEQYF. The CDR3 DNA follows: TGTGCCATCAGTGTGGACCCGACCTACGAGCAGTACTTC.

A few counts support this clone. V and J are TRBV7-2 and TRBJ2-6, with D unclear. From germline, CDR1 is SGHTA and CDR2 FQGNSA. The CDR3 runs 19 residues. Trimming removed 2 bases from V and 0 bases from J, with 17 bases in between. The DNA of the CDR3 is TGTGCCAGCAGCTTAATGGGCCTAAGCACGGTCTCTGGGGCCAACGTCCTGACTTTC. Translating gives CASSLMGLSTVSGANVLTF.

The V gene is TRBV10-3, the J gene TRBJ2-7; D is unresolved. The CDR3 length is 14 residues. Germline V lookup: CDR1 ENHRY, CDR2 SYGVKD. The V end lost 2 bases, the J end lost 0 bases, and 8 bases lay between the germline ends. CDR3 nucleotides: TGTGCCATCAGTGAGGAAAGCCGCTCCTACGAGCAGTACGTC. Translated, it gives CAISEESRSYEQYV.

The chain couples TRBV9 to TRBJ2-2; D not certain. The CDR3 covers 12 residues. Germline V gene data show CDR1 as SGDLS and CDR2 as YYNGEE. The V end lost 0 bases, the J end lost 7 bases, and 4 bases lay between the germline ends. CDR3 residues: CASSVGYGELFF. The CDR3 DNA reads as TGTGCCAGCAGCGTAGGTTACGGGGAGCTGTTTTTT.

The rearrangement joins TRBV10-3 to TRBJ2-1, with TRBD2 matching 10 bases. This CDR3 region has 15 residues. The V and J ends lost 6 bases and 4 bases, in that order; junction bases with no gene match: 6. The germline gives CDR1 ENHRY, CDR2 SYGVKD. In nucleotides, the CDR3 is TGTGCCATCAGCTCCGGGACTAGCGTTTACAATGAGCAGTTCTTC. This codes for CAISSGTSVYNEQFF.

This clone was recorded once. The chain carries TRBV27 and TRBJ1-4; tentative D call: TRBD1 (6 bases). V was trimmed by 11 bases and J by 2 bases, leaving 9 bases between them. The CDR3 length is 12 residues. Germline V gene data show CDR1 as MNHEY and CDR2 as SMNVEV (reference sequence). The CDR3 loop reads CARGGTNEKLFF. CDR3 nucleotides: TGTGCCCGAGGGGGGACTAATGAAAAACTGTTTTTT.

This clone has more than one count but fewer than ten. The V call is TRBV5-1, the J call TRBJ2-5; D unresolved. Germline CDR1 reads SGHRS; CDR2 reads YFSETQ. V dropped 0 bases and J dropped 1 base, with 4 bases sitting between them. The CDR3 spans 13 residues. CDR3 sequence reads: CASSLARQETQYF. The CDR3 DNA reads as TGCGCCAGCAGCTTGGCTCGCCAAGAGACCCAGTACTTC.

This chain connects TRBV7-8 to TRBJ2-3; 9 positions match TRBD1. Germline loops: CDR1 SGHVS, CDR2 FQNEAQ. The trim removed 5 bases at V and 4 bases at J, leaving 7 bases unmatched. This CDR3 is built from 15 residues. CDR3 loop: CASSEDRGSSDTQYF. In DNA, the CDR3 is TGTGCCAGCAGCGAGGACAGGGGATCGTCAGATACGCAGTATTTT.

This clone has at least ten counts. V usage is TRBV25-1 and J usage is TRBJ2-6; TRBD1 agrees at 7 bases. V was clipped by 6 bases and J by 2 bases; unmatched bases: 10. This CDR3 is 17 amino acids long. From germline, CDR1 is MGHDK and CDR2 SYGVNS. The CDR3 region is CASSGTERGTGANVLTF. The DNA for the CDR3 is TGTGCCAGCAGCGGGACAGAGAGGGGGACTGGGGCCAACGTCCTGACTTTC.

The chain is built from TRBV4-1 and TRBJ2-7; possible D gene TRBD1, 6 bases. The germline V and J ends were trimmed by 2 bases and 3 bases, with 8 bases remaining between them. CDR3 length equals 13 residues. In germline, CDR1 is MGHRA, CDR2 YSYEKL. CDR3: CASSQRDNYEQYF. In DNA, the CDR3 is TGCGCCAGCAGCCAACGGGACAACTACGAGCAGTACTTC.